At least ten counts were recorded for the clone carrying this T cell receptor (beta chain). Its target is unknown. After 5'RACE with constant-segment primers, TCR alpha and TCR beta cDNA libraries carrying sample barcodes and UMIs were obtained. TCRdb reprocessed the 5' RACE reads via MiXCR and lists one record per CDR3 protein. The sample includes approximately 480,000 distinct CDR3 sequences, over 15% seen only once; the top ten take about 12%. This entry belongs to a study of T-cell memory formation after mild COVID-19. Background on the study: The two donors had largely donor-specific TCR clusters.

General study results and limits: Mainly in CM and EM were contracting CD4+ clones; CD8+ were in EMRA. Some clones that responded turned up in pre-infection memory, which suggests that cross-reactive memory joined in.

This sequence originates from an adult woman who had mild COVID-19 (a few samples of this study predate the infection). Cell type and time point are not known. Sequencing input: PBMCs or a T cell subset sorted from them (not recorded which).

The CDR3 loop reads CASSSSGLAGTGELFF. In nucleotides, the CDR3 is TGTGCCAGCAGCTCTAGTGGGCTAGCGGGAACCGGGGAGCTGTTTTTT. V usage is TRBV7-9 and J usage is TRBJ2-2, with 9 bases lining up with TRBD2. Germline values: CDR1 SEHNR, CDR2 FQNEAQ (reference sequence). The CDR3 is 16 amino acids. The ends lost 4 bases at V and 5 bases at J; junction bases unmatched: 8.